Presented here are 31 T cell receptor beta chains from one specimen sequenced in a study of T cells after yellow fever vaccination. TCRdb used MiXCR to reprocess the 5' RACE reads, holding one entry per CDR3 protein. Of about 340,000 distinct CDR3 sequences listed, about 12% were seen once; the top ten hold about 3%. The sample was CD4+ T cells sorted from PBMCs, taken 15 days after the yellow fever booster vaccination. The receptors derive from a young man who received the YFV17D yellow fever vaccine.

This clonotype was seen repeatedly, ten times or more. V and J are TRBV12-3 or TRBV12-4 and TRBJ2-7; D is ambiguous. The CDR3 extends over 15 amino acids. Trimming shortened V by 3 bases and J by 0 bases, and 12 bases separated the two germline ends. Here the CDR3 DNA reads TGTGCCAGCAGTTTCGGCCCGCCCATCTCCTACGAGCAGTACTTC. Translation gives CASSFGPPISYEQYF.

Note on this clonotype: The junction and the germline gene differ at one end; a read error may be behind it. Here the CDR3 DNA reads TGTGCCAGCAGCCCCGAGCGAGGTAATGAAAATCTGTTTTTT. Protein: CASSPERGNENLFF. The V gene is TRBV9, the J gene TRBJ1-4; D is unclear. Per germline, CDR1 SGDLS and CDR2 YYNGEE. The CDR3 is 14 amino acids. Filled out from reference TRBV9 and TRBJ1-4, the complete variable domain reads DSGVTQTPKHLITATGQRVTLRCSPRSGDLSVYWYQQSLDQGLQFLIQYYNGEERAKGNILERFSAQQFPDLHSELNLSSLELGDSALYFCASSPERGNENLFFGSGTQLSVL.

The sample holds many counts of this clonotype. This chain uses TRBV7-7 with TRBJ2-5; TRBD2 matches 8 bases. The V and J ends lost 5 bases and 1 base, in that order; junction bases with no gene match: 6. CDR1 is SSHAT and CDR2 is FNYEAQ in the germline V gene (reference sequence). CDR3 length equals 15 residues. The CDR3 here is CASSPGSGGQETQYF. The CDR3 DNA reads TGTGCCAGCAGCCCGGGGAGCGGGGGCCAAGAGACCCAGTACTTC.

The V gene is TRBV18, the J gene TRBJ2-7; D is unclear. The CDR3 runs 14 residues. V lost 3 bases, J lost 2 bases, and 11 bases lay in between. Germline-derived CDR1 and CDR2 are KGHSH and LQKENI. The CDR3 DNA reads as TGTGCCAGCTCACCGTCCCTAGGGCCCTACGAGCAGTACTTC. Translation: CASSPSLGPYEQYF.

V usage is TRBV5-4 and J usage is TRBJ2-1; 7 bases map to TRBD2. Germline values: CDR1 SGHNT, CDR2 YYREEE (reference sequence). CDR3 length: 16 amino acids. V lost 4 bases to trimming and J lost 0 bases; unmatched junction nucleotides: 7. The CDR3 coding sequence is TGTGCCAGCAGCCTGGGGCGGGGGAGCTCCTACAATGAGCAGTTCTTC. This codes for CASSLGRGSSYNEQFF.

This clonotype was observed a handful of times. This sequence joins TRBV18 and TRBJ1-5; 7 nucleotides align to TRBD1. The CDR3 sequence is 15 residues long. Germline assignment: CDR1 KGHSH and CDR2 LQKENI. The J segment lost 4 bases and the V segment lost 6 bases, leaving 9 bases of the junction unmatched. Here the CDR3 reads CASSRGQATNQPQHF. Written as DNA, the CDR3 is TGTGCCAGCTCTCGAGGACAGGCGACTAATCAGCCCCAGCATTTT.

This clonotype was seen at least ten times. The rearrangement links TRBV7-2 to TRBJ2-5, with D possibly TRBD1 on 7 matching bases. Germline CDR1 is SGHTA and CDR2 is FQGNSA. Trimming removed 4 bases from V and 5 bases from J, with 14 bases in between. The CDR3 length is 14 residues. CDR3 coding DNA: TGTGCCAGCAGCTCCTCGACAGGGAGGGAGACCCAGTACTTC. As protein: CASSSSTGRETQYF.

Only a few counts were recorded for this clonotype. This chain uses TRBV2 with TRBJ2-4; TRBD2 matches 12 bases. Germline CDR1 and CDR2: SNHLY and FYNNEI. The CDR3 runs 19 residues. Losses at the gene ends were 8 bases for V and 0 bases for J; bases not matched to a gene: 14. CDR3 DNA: TGTGCCAGCCTCCCCTGGACTAGCGGGGTCCTACTAGCCAAAAACATTCAGTACTTC. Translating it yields CASLPWTSGVLLAKNIQYF.

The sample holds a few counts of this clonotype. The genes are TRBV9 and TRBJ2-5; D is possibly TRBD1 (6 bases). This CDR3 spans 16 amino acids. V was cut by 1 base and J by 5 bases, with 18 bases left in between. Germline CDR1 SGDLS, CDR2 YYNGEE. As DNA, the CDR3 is TGTGCCAGCAGCGTATCTCAGGGACCCCAGGGGGAGACCCAGTACTTC. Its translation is CASSVSQGPQGETQYF.

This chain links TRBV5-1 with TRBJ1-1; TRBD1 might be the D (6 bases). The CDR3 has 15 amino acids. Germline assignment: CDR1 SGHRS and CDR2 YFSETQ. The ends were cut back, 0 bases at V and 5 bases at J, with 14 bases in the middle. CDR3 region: CASSLAPGQETEAFF. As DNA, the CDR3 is TGCGCCAGCAGCTTGGCACCGGGACAAGAAACTGAAGCTTTCTTT.

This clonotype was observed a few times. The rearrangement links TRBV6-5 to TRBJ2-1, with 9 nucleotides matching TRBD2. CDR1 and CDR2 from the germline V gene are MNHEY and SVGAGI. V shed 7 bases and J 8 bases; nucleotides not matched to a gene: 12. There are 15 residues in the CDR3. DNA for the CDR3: TGTGCCAGCACTTCAAGGTCTAGCGGGGTGGATGAGCAGTTCTTC. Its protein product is CASTSRSSGVDEQFF.

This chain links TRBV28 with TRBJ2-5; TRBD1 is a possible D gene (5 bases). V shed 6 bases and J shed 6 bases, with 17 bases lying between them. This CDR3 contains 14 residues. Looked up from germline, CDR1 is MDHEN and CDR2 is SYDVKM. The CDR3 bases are TGTGCCAGCAGGGGCTTGAGGTACAGGAAGACCCAGTACTTC. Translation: CASRGLRYRKTQYF.

CDR3 DNA sequence: TGTGCCAGCAGCTGGAGGTACTCTGGGGCCAACGTCCTGACTTTC. Amino acids: CASSWRYSGANVLTF. This chain uses TRBV11-1 with TRBJ2-6; the D gene is possibly TRBD2 (5 bases). The V end was cut by 4 bases, the J end by 0 bases, with 7 bases between. The CDR3 length is 15 residues. Germline V gives CDR1 SGHAT, CDR2 FQDESV (reference sequence).

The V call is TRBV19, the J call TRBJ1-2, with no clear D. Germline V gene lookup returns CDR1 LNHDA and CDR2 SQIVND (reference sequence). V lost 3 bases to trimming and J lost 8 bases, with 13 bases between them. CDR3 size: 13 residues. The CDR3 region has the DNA TGTGCCAGTAGTATGGACCGGGATGGGGGCTACACCTTC. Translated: CASSMDRDGGYTF.

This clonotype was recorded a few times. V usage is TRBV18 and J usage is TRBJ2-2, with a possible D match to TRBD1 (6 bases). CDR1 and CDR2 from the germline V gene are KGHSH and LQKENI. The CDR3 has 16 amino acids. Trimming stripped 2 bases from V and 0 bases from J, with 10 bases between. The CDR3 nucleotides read TGTGCCAGCTCACCAGGACAGCCCTCGAACACCGGGGAGCTGTTTTTT. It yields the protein CASSPGQPSNTGELFF.

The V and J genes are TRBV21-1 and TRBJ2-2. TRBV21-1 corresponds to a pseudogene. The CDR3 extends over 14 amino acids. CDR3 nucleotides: TGTGCCAGCAGCAAATGCTGGGGAACCGGGGAGCTGTTTTTT. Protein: CASSKCWGTGELFF.

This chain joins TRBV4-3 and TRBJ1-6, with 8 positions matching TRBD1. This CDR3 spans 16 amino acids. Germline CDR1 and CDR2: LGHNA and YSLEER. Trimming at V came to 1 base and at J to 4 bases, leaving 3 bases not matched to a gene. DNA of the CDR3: TGCGCCAGCAGCCAAGCAGGGGGCGCGTATAATTCACCCCTCCACTTT. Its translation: CASSQAGGAYNSPLHF.

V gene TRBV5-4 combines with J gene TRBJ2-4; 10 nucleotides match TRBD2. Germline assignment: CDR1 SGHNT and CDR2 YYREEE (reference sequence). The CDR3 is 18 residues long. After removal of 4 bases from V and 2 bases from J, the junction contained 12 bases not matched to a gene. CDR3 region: CASSRINTAGGSKNIQYF. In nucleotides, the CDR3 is TGTGCCAGCAGCCGGATAAATACAGCGGGGGGGTCCAAAAACATTCAGTACTTC.

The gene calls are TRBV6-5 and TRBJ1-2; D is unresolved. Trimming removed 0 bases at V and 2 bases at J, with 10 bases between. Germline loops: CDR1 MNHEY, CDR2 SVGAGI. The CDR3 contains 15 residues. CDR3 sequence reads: CASSYSGALNYGYTF. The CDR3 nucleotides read TGTGCCAGCAGTTACTCAGGTGCCCTGAACTATGGCTACACCTTC.

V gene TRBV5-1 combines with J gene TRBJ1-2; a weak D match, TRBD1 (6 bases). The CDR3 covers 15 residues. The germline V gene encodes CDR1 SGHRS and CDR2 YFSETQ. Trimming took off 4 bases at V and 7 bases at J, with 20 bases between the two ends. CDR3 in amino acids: CASSVPTGGQSGYTF. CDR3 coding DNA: TGCGCCAGCAGCGTCCCGACAGGAGGTCAGAGTGGCTACACCTTC.

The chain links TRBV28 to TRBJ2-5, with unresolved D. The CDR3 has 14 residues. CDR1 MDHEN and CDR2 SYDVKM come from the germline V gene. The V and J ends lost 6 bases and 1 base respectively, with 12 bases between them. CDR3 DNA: TGTGCCAGCAGACAAAACCCCCCCCAAGAGACCCAGTACTTC. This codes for CASRQNPPQETQYF. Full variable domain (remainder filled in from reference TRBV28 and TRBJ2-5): DVKVTQSSRYLVKRTGEKVFLECVQDMDHENMFWYRQDPGLGLRLIYFSYDVKMKEKGDIPEGYSVSREKKERFSLILESASTNQTSMYLCASRQNPPQETQYFGPGTRLLVL.

CDR3 region: CASSPPSGSGNTIYF. CDR3 DNA: TGTGCCAGCTCACCACCCAGTGGCTCTGGAAACACCATATATTTT. The rearrangement uses TRBV18 and TRBJ1-3, with no clear D. Germline values: CDR1 KGHSH, CDR2 LQKENI. Trimming stripped 0 bases from V and 0 bases from J, with 6 bases between. CDR3 size: 15 residues.

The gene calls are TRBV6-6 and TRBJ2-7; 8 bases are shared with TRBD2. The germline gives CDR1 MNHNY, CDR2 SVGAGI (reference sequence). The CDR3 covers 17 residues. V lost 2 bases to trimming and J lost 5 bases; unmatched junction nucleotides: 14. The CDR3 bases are TGTGCCAGCAGTTACCACCAGCGGGGGCCCGGTGGTGACGAGCAGTACTTC. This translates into CASSYHQRGPGGDEQYF.

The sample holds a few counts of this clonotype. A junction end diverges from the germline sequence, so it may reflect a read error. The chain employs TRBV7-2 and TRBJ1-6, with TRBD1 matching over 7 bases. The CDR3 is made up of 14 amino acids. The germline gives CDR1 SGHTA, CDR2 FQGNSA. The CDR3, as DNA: TGTGCCAGCAGCTTATTATTCCAACAGGGGTCTCCTAACTTT. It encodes CASSLLFQQGSPNF.

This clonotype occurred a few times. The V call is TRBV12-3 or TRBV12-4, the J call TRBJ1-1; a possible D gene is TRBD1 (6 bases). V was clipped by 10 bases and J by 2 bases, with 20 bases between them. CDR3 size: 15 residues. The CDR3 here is CATLQGEWGNTEAFF. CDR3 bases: TGTGCCACTTTACAGGGTGAGTGGGGAAACACTGAAGCTTTCTTT.

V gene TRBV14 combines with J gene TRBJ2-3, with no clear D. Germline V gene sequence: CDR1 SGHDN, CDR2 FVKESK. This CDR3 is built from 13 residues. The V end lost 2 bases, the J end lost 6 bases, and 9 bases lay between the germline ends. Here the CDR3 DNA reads TGTGCCAGCAGCCAAACCCCCGCGGATACGCAGTATTTT. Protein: CASSQTPADTQYF.

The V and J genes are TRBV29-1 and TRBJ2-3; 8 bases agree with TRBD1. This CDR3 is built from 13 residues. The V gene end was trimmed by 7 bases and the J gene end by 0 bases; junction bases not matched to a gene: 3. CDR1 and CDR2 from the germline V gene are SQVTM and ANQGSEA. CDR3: CSGRQGSTDTQYF. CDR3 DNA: TGCAGCGGACGACAGGGGAGCACAGATACGCAGTATTTT.

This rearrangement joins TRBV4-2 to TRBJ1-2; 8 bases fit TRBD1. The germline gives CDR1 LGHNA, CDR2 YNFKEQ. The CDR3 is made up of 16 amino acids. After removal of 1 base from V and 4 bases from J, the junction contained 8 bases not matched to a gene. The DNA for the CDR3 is TGTGCCAGCAGCCAAGCCCACAGGGGGGAAAGCTATGGCTACACCTTC. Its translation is CASSQAHRGESYGYTF.

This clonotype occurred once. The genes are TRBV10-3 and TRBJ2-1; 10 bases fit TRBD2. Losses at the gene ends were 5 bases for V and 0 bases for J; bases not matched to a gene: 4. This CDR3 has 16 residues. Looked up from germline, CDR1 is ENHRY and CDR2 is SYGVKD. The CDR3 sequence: CAISTKRGGSYNEQFF. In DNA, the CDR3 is TGTGCCATCAGTACCAAGCGGGGGGGCTCCTACAATGAGCAGTTCTTC.

CDR3 in amino acids: CASSSRLGGRELFF. The CDR3 DNA follows: TGTGCCAGCAGCTCCCGACTAGGAGGCAGGGAGCTGTTTTTT. The chain couples TRBV7-3 to TRBJ2-2; tentative D call: TRBD2 (6 bases). Per the germline V gene, CDR1 is SGHTA and CDR2 is FQGTGA. The CDR3 runs to 14 residues. Trimming took 4 bases from V and 9 from J, leaving 15 bases between them.

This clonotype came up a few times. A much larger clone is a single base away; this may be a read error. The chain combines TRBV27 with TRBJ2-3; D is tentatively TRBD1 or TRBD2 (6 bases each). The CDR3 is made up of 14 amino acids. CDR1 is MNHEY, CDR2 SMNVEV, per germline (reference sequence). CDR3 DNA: TGTGCCAGCAGCCATGGGGGGCTAACAGTTACGCAGTATTTT. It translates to CASSHGGLTVTQYF.